The clone carrying this T cell receptor (beta chain) was seen just once. Profiling relied on immunoSEQ multiplex PCR, and the TCRdb table lists in-frame clones only, not all of them. The sample lists hundreds of thousands of clones; over 75% were seen once. Germline CDR1 reads SGHAT; CDR2 reads FQNNGV. Germline trimming cut 5 bases from V and 10 bases from J; bases unmatched to any gene: 4. The CDR3 sequence is 13 residues long. These data originate in a study of blood T cell repertoires in COVID-19. Study-level background: Collection of acute and convalescent COVID-19 samples took place in the United States, Italy and Spain. From T cells, B-cell-depleted T cells, or PBMCs came the material, which was cDNA or gDNA.

The rearrangement uses TRBV11-2 and TRBJ2-2; 10 bases map to TRBD1. The origin of this receptor is a human donor in a cohort sampled during active COVID-19. What was sequenced was peripheral blood. The CDR3, as DNA: TGTGCCAGCAGCCGGGACAGGGGAGCGGAGCTGTTTTTT. Its protein is CASSRDRGAELFF. Full variable domain (missing parts from reference TRBV11-2 and TRBJ2-2): EAGVAQSPRYKIIEKRQSVAFWCNPISGHATLYWYQQILGQGPKLLIQFQNNGVVDDSQLPKDRFSAERLKGVDSTLKIQPAKLEDSAVYLCASSRDRGAELFFGEGSRLTVL.